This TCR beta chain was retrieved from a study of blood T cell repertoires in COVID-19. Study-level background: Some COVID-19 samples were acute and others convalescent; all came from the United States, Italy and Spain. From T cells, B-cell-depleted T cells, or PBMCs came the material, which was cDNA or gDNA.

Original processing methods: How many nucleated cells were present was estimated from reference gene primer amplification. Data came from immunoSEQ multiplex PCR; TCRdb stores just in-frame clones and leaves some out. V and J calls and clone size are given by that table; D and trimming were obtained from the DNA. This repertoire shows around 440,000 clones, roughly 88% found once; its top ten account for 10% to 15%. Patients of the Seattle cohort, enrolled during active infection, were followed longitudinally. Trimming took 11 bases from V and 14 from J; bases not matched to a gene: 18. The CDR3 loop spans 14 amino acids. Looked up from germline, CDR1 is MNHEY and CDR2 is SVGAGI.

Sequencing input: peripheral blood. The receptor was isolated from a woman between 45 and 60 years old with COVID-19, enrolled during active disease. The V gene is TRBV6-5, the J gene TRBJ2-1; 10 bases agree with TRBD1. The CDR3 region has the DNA TGTGCCGGTTCCCTCGAGGGGACAGGGGTTCGTGAGTTCTTC. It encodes CAGSLEGTGVREFF.